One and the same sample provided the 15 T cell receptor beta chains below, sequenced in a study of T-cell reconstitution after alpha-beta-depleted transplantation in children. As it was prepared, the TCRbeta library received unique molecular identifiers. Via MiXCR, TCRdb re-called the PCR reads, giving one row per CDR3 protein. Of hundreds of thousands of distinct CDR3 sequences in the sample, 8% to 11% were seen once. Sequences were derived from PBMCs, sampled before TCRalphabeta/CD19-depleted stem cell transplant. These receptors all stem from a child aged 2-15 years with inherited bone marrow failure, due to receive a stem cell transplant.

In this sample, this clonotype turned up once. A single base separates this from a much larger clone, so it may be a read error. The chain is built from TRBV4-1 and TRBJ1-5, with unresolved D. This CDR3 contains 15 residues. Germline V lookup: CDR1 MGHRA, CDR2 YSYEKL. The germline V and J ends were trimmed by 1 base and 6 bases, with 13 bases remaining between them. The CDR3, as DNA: TGCGCCAGCAGCCAAGGCGGCGTAGACATTCAGCCCCAGCATTTT. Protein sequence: CASSQGGVDIQPQHF.

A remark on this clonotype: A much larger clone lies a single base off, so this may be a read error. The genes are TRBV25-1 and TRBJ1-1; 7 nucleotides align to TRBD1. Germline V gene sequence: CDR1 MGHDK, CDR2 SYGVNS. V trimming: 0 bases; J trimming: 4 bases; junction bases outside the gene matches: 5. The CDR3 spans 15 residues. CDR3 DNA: TGTGCCAGCAGTGAATACGGACAGGCAACCACTGAAGCTTTCTTT. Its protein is CASSEYGQATTEAFF.

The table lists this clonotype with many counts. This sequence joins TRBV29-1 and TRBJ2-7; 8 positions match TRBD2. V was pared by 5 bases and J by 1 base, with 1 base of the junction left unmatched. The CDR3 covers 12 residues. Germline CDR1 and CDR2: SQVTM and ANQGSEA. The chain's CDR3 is CSVTSGSYEQYF. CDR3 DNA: TGCAGCGTTACTAGCGGTTCCTACGAGCAGTACTTC.

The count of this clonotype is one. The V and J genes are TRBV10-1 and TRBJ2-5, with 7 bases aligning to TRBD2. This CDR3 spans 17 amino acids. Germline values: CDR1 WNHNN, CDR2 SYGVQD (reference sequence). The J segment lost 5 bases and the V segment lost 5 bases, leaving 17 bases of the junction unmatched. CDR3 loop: CASSPTPAGVMGETQYF. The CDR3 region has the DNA TGCGCCAGCAGTCCAACACCGGCGGGAGTGATGGGTGAGACCCAGTACTTC.

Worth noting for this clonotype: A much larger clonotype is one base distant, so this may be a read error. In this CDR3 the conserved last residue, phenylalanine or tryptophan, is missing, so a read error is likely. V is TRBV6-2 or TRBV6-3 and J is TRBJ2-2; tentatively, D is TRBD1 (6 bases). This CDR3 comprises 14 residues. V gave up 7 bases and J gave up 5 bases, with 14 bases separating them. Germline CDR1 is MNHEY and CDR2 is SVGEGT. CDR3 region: CASNPGVATGELFV. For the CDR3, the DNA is TGTGCCAGCAACCCAGGGGTGGCTACCGGGGAGCTGTTTGTT.

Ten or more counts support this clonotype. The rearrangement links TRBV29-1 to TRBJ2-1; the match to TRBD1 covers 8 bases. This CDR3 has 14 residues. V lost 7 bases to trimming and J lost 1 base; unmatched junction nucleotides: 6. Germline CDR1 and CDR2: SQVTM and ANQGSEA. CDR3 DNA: TGCAGCGGGGGGACAGGTACGTCCTACAATGAGCAGTTCTTC. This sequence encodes CSGGTGTSYNEQFF.

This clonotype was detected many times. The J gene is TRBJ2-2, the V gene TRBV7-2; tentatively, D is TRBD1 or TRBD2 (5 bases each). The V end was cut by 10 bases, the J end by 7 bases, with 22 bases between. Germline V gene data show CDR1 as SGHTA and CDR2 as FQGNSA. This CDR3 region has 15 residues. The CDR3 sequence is CAKTPRGHLGGELFF. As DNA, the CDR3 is TGTGCCAAAACACCCCGGGGCCACCTCGGCGGGGAGCTGTTTTTT.

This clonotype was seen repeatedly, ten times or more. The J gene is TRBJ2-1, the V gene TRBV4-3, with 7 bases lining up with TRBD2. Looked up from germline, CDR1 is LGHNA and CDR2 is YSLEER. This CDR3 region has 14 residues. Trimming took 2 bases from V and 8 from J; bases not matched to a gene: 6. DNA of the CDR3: TGCGCCAGCAGCCAAAGGGGAGGGAGCTATGAGCAGTTCTTC. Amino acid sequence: CASSQRGGSYEQFF.

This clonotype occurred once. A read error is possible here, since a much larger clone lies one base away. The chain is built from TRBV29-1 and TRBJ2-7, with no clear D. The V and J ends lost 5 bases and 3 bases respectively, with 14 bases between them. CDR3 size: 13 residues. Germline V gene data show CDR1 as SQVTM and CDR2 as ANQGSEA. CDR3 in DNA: TGCAGCGTTAATCTAGGGAAGCGCTACGAGCAGTACTTC. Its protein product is CSVNLGKRYEQYF.

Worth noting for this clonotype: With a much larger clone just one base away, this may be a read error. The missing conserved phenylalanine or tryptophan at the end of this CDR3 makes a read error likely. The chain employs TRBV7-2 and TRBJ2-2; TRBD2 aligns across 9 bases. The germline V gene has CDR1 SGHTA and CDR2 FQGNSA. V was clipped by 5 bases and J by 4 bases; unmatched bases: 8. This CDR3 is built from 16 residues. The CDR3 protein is CASSPRTSAITGELFY. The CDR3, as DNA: TGTGCCAGCAGCCCCCGGACTAGCGCTATCACCGGGGAGCTGTTTTAT.

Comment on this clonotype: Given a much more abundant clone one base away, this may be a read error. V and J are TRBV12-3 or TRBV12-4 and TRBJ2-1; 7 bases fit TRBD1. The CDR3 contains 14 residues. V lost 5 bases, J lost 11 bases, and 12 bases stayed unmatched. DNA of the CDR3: TGTGCCAGCAGTCCCTGGGCAGGGGGAAATCAGCAGTTCTTC. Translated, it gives CASSPWAGGNQQFF.

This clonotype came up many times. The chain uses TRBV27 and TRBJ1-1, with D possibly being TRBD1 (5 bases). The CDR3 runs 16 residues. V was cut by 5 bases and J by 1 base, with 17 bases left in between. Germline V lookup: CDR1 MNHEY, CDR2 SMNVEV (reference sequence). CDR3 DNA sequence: TGTGCCAGCAGTATCGGGACGTATGAGGGGAACACTGAAGCTTTCTTT. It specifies CASSIGTYEGNTEAFF.

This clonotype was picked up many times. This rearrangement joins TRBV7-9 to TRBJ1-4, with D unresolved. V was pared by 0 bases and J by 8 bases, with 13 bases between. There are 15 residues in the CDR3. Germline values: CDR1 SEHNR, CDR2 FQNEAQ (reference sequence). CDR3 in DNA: TGTGCCAGCAGCTTAGCGCAACACGAGCGGGAAAAACTGTTTTTT. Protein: CASSLAQHEREKLFF.

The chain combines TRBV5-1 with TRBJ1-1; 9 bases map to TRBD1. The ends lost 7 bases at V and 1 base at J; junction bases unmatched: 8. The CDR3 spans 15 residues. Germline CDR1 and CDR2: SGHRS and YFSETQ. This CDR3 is CASGFLTGGNTEAFF. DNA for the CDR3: TGCGCCAGCGGTTTTTTGACAGGGGGGAACACTGAAGCTTTCTTT.

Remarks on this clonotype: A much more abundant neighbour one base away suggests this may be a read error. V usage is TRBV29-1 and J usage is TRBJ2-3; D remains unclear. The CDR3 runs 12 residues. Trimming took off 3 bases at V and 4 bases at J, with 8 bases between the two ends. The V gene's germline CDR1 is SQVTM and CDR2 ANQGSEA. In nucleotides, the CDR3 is TGCAGCGTTGATATGGTAGCAGATACGCAGTATTTT. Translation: CSVDMVADTQYF.